This T cell receptor beta chain was sequenced during a study of T cells in Graves' hyperthyroidism and ophthalmopathy. CDR3 length: 16 residues. Germline values: CDR1 MNHEY, CDR2 SVGAGI. V shed 0 bases and J shed 3 bases, with 15 bases lying between them. TCR beta CDR3 sequences were amplified from RNA transcripts. HTBI primers were employed in a first-round RT-PCR of the TCR CDR3. TCRdb called the multiplex PCR reads again in MiXCR, with one record for every CDR3 protein. This sample carries roughly 700,000 distinct CDR3 sequences, about 35% of them seen once, and the ten largest clones take around a third. This clonotype was detected only a few times.

The origin of this receptor is a woman aged 40-49 years with Graves' hyperthyroidism. The sequenced sample was blood. The J gene is TRBJ2-7, the V gene TRBV6-5; D uncertain. For the CDR3, the DNA is TGTGCCAGCAGTTACTCGAATCGGTGGAGCGACTACGAGCAGTACTTC. It is translated as CASSYSNRWSDYEQYF.